Sequencing of this TCR beta chain was carried out in a study of response to subunit inactivated influenza vaccine. General study results and limits: Authors suggested each seasonal influenza vaccination recruits few new T cells.

TCRdb processed the RT-PCR reads anew with MiXCR; each CDR3 protein has one entry. The sample contains some 850,000 distinct CDR3 sequences, around 18% of which appear only once. In regard to this clonotype: Its antigen is currently unknown.

The germline V gene encodes CDR1 LGHNA and CDR2 YSLEER. This CDR3 has 13 residues. The V end lost 2 bases, the J end lost 5 bases, and 9 bases lay between the germline ends. The sample in question was PBMCs from blood, obtained roughly 5 days after vaccination. The receptor comes from a man over 45 who received an inactivated influenza vaccine. The chain has TRBV4-3 and TRBJ2-5; unclear D gene. The CDR3 is CASSQQSGETQYF. DNA for the CDR3: TGCGCCAGCAGCCAACAATCCGGGGAGACCCAGTACTTC.